Presented here are 21 T cell receptor beta chains from one specimen sequenced in a study of T cell responses to AZD1222 COVID-19 vaccine. Libraries were prepared by immunoSEQ multiplex PCR; TCRdb keeps only in-frame clonotypes and omits some of them. Here the sample spans fewer than 150,000 clones, 92% being singletons. The sample in question was peripheral blood, obtained on day 0 of AZD1222 vaccination. The receptors originated from an adult in good health.

The rearrangement uses TRBV2 and TRBJ1-1; tentative D call: TRBD1 (5 bases). The CDR3 extends over 14 amino acids. Per germline, CDR1 SNHLY and CDR2 FYNNEI. Trimming stripped 5 bases from V and 1 base from J, with 11 bases between. This CDR3 reads CASSLGVRNTEAFF. CDR3 DNA: TGTGCCAGCAGTCTAGGGGTCCGGAACACTGAAGCTTTCTTT.

This clone occurred once. The chain couples TRBV29-1 to TRBJ2-5, with 7 bases matching TRBD1. Germline values: CDR1 SQVTM, CDR2 ANQGSEA. The CDR3 is 14 amino acids. V trimming: 2 bases; J trimming: 5 bases; junction bases outside the gene matches: 8. The CDR3 DNA reads as TGCAGCGTTGAAAACAGGGGCCTTCGCGAGACCCAGTACTTC. Protein product: CSVENRGLRETQYF.

The CDR3 DNA sequence: TGTGCCATCAGTGAGTCGGGCCCTGGGGGGAGCCCCAATGAAAAACTGTTTTTT. This gives the protein CAISESGPGGSPNEKLFF. The genes are TRBV10-3 and TRBJ1-4; weak D call: TRBD1 (5 bases). There are 18 residues in the CDR3. Trimming cost V 0 bases and J 5 bases, with 19 bases left between them. CDR1 ENHRY and CDR2 SYGVKD come from the germline V gene.

This chain connects TRBV7-9 to TRBJ2-2, with D tentatively TRBD1 or TRBD2 (5 bases each). With 5 bases removed from V and 4 bases from J, the gap between germline ends came to 11 bases. The length of the CDR3 is 14 residues. Germline V gene data show CDR1 as SEHNR and CDR2 as FQNEAQ (reference sequence). This chain's CDR3 is CASSQWGSTGELFF. The CDR3 DNA reads as TGTGCCAGCAGCCAGTGGGGGTCCACCGGGGAGCTGTTTTTT.

The chain is built from TRBV11-3 and TRBJ2-3, with 14 positions matching TRBD2. The CDR3 is 19 amino acids. Trimming took 4 bases from V and 1 from J; bases not matched to a gene: 10. Germline lookup yields CDR1 SGHNT and CDR2 YENEEA. The CDR3 reads CASSSTGLAGALGTDTQYF. CDR3 coding DNA: TGTGCCAGCAGCTCCACGGGACTAGCGGGAGCTCTTGGCACAGATACGCAGTATTTT.

To note about this clone: The junction and the germline gene differ at one end; a read error may be behind it. The chain is built from TRBV11-3 and TRBJ2-3, with 7 bases aligning to TRBD1. Germline V gene sequence: CDR1 SGHNT, CDR2 YENEEA. The CDR3 consists of 14 residues. CDR3 loop: CASSIDRAADTQYF. The CDR3, as DNA: TGTGCCAGCAGCATAGACAGGGCGGCGGATACGCAGTATTTT.

J is TRBJ1-2 and V is TRBV9; D gene unclear. From germline, CDR1 is SGDLS and CDR2 YYNGEE. This CDR3 comprises 16 residues. V lost 0 bases, J lost 1 base, and 13 bases lay in between. CDR3 residues: CASSVGRRGSNYGYTF. For the CDR3, the DNA is TGTGCCAGCAGCGTAGGGAGGCGGGGAAGTAACTATGGCTACACCTTC.

This chain connects TRBV28 to TRBJ2-7, with D tentatively TRBD1 (7 bases). The CDR3 consists of 16 residues. V lost 8 bases and J lost 0, with 20 bases in between. The V gene's germline CDR1 is MDHEN and CDR2 SYDVKM. CDR3 nucleotides: TGTGCCAGCTTCGGCAGGGGGGTGGGCTACTCCTACGAGCAGTACTTC. This encodes CASFGRGVGYSYEQYF. Filled out from reference TRBV28 and TRBJ2-7, the complete variable domain reads DVKVTQSSRYLVKRTGEKVFLECVQDMDHENMFWYRQDPGLGLRLIYFSYDVKMKEKGDIPEGYSVSREKKERFSLILESASTNQTSMYLCASFGRGVGYSYEQYFGPGTRLTVT.

The genes are TRBV7-6 and TRBJ2-3; 7 positions agree with TRBD1. Germline lookup yields CDR1 SGHVS and CDR2 FNYEAQ. The CDR3 loop spans 17 amino acids. V lost 0 bases, J lost 0 bases, and 6 bases stayed unmatched. CDR3 sequence reads: CASSLAGTDLSTDTQYF. The DNA of the CDR3 is TGTGCCAGCAGCTTAGCTGGGACAGACTTAAGCACAGATACGCAGTATTTT.

This chain connects TRBV4-1 to TRBJ1-2, with 8 bases that match TRBD1. This CDR3 is built from 16 residues. V dropped 2 bases and J dropped 3; count of bases not matched to a gene: 8. Germline-derived CDR1 and CDR2 are MGHRA and YSYEKL. CDR3 sequence (DNA): TGCGCCAGCAGCCAAACGCGACAGGGGAACCACTATGGCTACACCTTC. Its protein product is CASSQTRQGNHYGYTF.

This rearrangement joins TRBV4-2 to TRBJ1-1, with D perhaps matching TRBD1 (5 bases). V lost 1 base and J lost 3, with 12 bases in between. Germline V gene sequence: CDR1 LGHNA, CDR2 YNFKEQ. The CDR3 has 15 amino acids. The CDR3 sequence: CASSQAGGMDTEAFF. In nucleotides, the CDR3 is TGTGCCAGCAGCCAAGCGGGGGGAATGGACACTGAAGCTTTCTTT.

The rearrangement uses TRBV3-1 (or the pseudogene TRBV3-2) and TRBJ2-1, with 7 bases identical to TRBD2. The V gene end was trimmed by 4 bases and the J gene end by 5 bases; junction bases not matched to a gene: 8. The CDR3 sequence is 15 residues long. Per the germline V gene, CDR1 is LGHDT and CDR2 is YNNKEL (reference sequence). The CDR3: CASSLEFLADNEQFF. Here the CDR3 DNA reads TGTGCCAGCAGCCTGGAATTCCTAGCGGACAATGAGCAGTTCTTC.

The chain carries TRBV19 and TRBJ2-5; 9 bases line up with TRBD1. The CDR3 has 14 residues. Per the germline V gene, CDR1 is LNHDA and CDR2 is SQIVND (reference sequence). The trim removed 6 bases at V and 2 bases at J, leaving 4 bases unmatched. CDR3 bases: TGTGCCAGTAGAAAGACAGGGGGGCAAGAGACCCAGTACTTC. Its translation: CASRKTGGQETQYF.

The rearrangement uses TRBV7-7 and TRBJ1-4; D gene uncertain. Deletions cut 4 bases from V and 8 bases from J, with 17 bases between. CDR3 size: 15 residues. Germline V gene data show CDR1 as SSHAT and CDR2 as FNYEAQ (reference sequence). The CDR3 DNA reads as TGTGCCAGCAGCTCAAGCCTCGGCTGGGGAGAAAAACTGTTTTTT. It codes for CASSSSLGWGEKLFF.

The chain recombines TRBV11-2 with TRBJ2-3; the match to TRBD2 covers 8 bases. From germline, CDR1 is SGHAT and CDR2 FQNNGV. This CDR3 is 15 amino acids long. V was clipped by 6 bases and J by 3 bases; unmatched bases: 8. This chain's CDR3 is CASRYAGLATDTQYF. As DNA, the CDR3 is TGTGCCAGCAGATACGCCGGACTAGCAACAGATACGCAGTATTTT.

The chain joins TRBV19 to TRBJ2-3; TRBD2 aligns across 15 bases. V was pared by 9 bases and J by 5 bases, with 6 bases of the junction left unmatched. The CDR3 extends over 15 amino acids. From germline, CDR1 is LNHDA and CDR2 SQIVND (reference sequence). In nucleotides, the CDR3 is TGTGCCAGCCAAAGGACTAGCGGGAGGGTAGATACGCAGTATTTT. Residues: CASQRTSGRVDTQYF.

The chain employs TRBV15 and TRBJ1-4; 7 positions match TRBD1. With 3 bases clipped from V and 2 bases from J, the junction kept 3 bases outside the gene matches. Per germline, CDR1 LNHNV and CDR2 YYDKDF (reference sequence). The CDR3 loop spans 15 amino acids. The CDR3 sequence: CATSRSGGTNEKLFF. The CDR3 DNA sequence: TGTGCCACCAGCAGGTCAGGGGGGACTAATGAAAAACTGTTTTTT.

This chain uses TRBV12-5 with TRBJ1-2, with 7 bases matching TRBD1. CDR3 size: 18 residues. The V and J ends lost 0 bases and 5 bases, in that order; junction bases with no gene match: 15. From germline, CDR1 is LGHNT and CDR2 FRNRAP. The CDR3 bases are TGTGCTAGTGGTTTGGTACTGGTCCTAGGGGGCGCGAGGTATGGCTACACCTTC. Protein sequence: CASGLVLVLGGARYGYTF. Full variable domain (missing parts from reference TRBV12-5 and TRBJ1-2): DARVTQTPRHKVTEMGQEVTMRCQPILGHNTVFWYRQTMMQGLELLAYFRNRAPLDDSGMPKDRFSAEMPDATLATLKIQPSEPRDSAVYFCASGLVLVLGGARYGYTFGSGTRLTVV.

The chain employs TRBV2 and TRBJ2-3, with 7 bases aligning to TRBD2. The CDR3 is 16 residues long. Germline V gene lookup returns CDR1 SNHLY and CDR2 FYNNEI. Losses at the gene ends were 1 base for V and 5 bases for J; bases not matched to a gene: 9. The chain's CDR3 is CASSEERGRREDTQYF. Written as DNA, the CDR3 is TGTGCCAGCAGTGAAGAGCGCGGGAGAAGAGAAGATACGCAGTATTTT.

The V gene is TRBV19, the J gene TRBJ1-4; the D is unclear. V shed 5 bases and J shed 4 bases, with 20 bases lying between them. Per the germline V gene, CDR1 is LNHDA and CDR2 is SQIVND (reference sequence). The CDR3 covers 17 residues. DNA of the CDR3: TGTGCCAGTAGTCGCGGCGCCTCACAAGCAAATAATGAAAAACTGTTTTTT. It yields the protein CASSRGASQANNEKLFF. Variable domain in full (rest from reference TRBV19 and TRBJ1-4): DGGITQSPKYLFRKEGQNVTLSCEQNLNHDAMYWYRQDPGQGLRLIYYSQIVNDFQKGDIAEGYSVSREKKESFPLTVTSAQKNPTAFYLCASSRGASQANNEKLFFGSGTQLSVL.

The chain carries TRBV7-2 and TRBJ2-7; 14 bases match TRBD2. The CDR3 runs to 17 residues. The germline CDR1 and CDR2 sequences are SGHTA and FQGNSA. J lost 4 bases, V lost 2 bases, and 7 bases had no gene match. The CDR3 nucleotides read TGTGCCAGCAGCTTAACCGGACTAGCGGGAGGAATATACGAGCAGTACTTC. Its translation is CASSLTGLAGGIYEQYF.